The 30 T cell receptor beta chains below were found in one sample sequenced in a study of blood T cell repertoires in COVID-19. The protocol was immunoSEQ multiplex PCR, while the TCRdb copy is restricted to in-frame clones and leaves out a portion. The repertoire includes about 67,000 clones, over 70% of them detected once, and 4% to 5.5% sits in the top ten. The sequenced sample was peripheral blood. The receptors come from a man in his forties or fifties with active COVID-19.

The chain joins TRBV5-6 to TRBJ2-2; D is uncertain. CDR1 and CDR2 (germline): SGHDT, YYEEEE. The V end lost 0 bases, the J end lost 1 base, and 4 bases lay between the germline ends. The CDR3 has 14 residues. The CDR3 loop reads CASSLAGNTGELFF. As DNA, the CDR3 is TGTGCCAGCAGCTTGGCGGGGAACACCGGGGAGCTGTTTTTT.

This chain links TRBV15 with TRBJ1-5; 10 nucleotides agree with TRBD1. J lost 7 bases, V lost 2 bases, and 8 bases had no gene match. Germline V gives CDR1 LNHNV, CDR2 YYDKDF (reference sequence). The CDR3 loop spans 16 amino acids. The CDR3: CATSRTGTGEWQPQHF. CDR3 sequence (DNA): TGTGCCACCAGCAGAACCGGGACAGGGGAGTGGCAGCCCCAGCATTTT.

The V and J genes are TRBV7-6 and TRBJ2-3, with 12 bases aligning to TRBD1. The CDR3 extends over 16 amino acids. Germline loops: CDR1 SGHVS, CDR2 FNYEAQ. After removal of 2 bases from V and 3 bases from J, the junction contained 3 bases not matched to a gene. CDR3 coding DNA: TGTGCCAGCAGCTTAAGGGACAGGGGGCCGACAGATACGCAGTATTTT. This gives the protein CASSLRDRGPTDTQYF.

This rearrangement joins TRBV30 to TRBJ1-1; D not resolved. Germline assignment: CDR1 GTSNPN and CDR2 SVGIG (reference sequence). There are 14 residues in the CDR3. The ends were cut back, 3 bases at V and 3 bases at J, with 14 bases in the middle. CDR3 nucleotides: TGTGCCTGGAGCCCCACGGGAGGGTACACTGAAGCTTTCTTT. Amino acid sequence: CAWSPTGGYTEAFF. Looking up the rest from reference TRBV30 and TRBJ1-1 gives the full variable domain: SQTIHQWPATLVQPVGSPLSLECTVEGTSNPNLYWYRQAAGRGLQLLFYSVGIGQISSEVPQNLSASRPQDRQFILSSKKLLLSDSGFYLCAWSPTGGYTEAFFGQGTRLTVV.

This rearrangement joins TRBV21-1 to TRBJ1-2; the table's D call, TRBD1, was not checked against the DNA. TRBV21-1 is a recognized pseudogene. The CDR3 runs to 13 residues. In nucleotides, the CDR3 is TGTGCCGCCATTAACAGGGGACACTATGGCTACACCTTC. Amino acid sequence: CAAINRGHYGYTF.

This clone was seen a few times. V gene TRBV25-1 combines with J gene TRBJ2-3; 8 bases are a match to TRBD2. V lost 9 bases, J lost 5 bases, and 13 bases stayed unmatched. Germline CDR1 is MGHDK and CDR2 is SYGVNS. This CDR3 has 15 amino acids. The CDR3 sequence is CARGLSGGRGDTQYF. Here the CDR3 DNA reads TGTGCCAGGGGTTTAAGCGGGGGAAGGGGAGATACGCAGTATTTT.

The gene calls are TRBV28 and TRBJ2-2; 7 bases match TRBD2. The trim removed 4 bases at V and 1 base at J, leaving 3 bases unmatched. The CDR3 contains 15 residues. Looked up from germline, CDR1 is MDHEN and CDR2 is SYDVKM. The CDR3 loop reads CASSWASGNTGELFF. For the CDR3, the DNA is TGTGCCAGCAGTTGGGCTAGCGGGAACACCGGGGAGCTGTTTTTT. Together with reference TRBV28 and TRBJ2-2, the CDR3 gives the full variable domain: DVKVTQSSRYLVKRTGEKVFLECVQDMDHENMFWYRQDPGLGLRLIYFSYDVKMKEKGDIPEGYSVSREKKERFSLILESASTNQTSMYLCASSWASGNTGELFFGEGSRLTVL.

This clone was seen just once. The rearrangement uses TRBV28 and TRBJ2-3; 9 nucleotides match TRBD2. This CDR3 region has 14 residues. V lost 4 bases to trimming and J lost 1 base; unmatched junction nucleotides: 0. Germline-derived CDR1 and CDR2 are MDHEN and SYDVKM. CDR3 nucleotides: TGTGCCAGCAGTTCTAGCGGGGGCACAGATACGCAGTATTTT. This codes for CASSSSGGTDTQYF.

The sample holds one count of this clone. This rearrangement joins TRBV20-1 to TRBJ2-1, with 10 nucleotides matching TRBD2. The CDR3 extends over 15 amino acids. Trimming removed 3 bases from V and 8 bases from J; junction bases left unmatched: 10. From germline, CDR1 is DFQATT and CDR2 SNEGSKA (reference sequence). The CDR3 spells CSASTSSSGSHEQFF. The CDR3 DNA sequence: TGCAGTGCTAGTACGTCGTCTAGCGGGAGCCATGAGCAGTTCTTC.

This chain joins TRBV19 and TRBJ1-5; 10 bases fit TRBD1. The CDR3 is made up of 16 amino acids. CDR1 and CDR2 from the germline V gene are LNHDA and SQIVND (reference sequence). Germline trimming cut 2 bases from V and 4 bases from J; bases unmatched to any gene: 5. CDR3: CASSISTGGKNQPQHF. Here the CDR3 DNA reads TGTGCCAGTAGTATATCGACAGGGGGCAAAAATCAGCCCCAGCATTTT.

This clone is a singleton in its sample. The chain is built from TRBV29-1 and TRBJ1-2, with 7 bases aligning to TRBD1. The length of the CDR3 is 14 residues. The junction had 8 bases not matched to a gene; V was cut back by 3 bases and J by 4 bases. Germline CDR1 reads SQVTM; CDR2 reads ANQGSEA. The DNA for the CDR3 is TGCAGCGTTGAGCCCCAGGGGGAATTCTATGGCTACACCTTC. This encodes CSVEPQGEFYGYTF.

The V gene is TRBV7-8, the J gene TRBJ1-6; tentative D call: TRBD1 (6 bases). This CDR3 region has 14 residues. The germline CDR1 and CDR2 sequences are SGHVS and FQNEAQ. Between the trimmed V and J ends, which lost 4 bases and 2 bases, there was a span of 6 bases. DNA of the CDR3: TGTGCCAGCAGCTGGACAGCCTATAATTCACCCCTCCACTTT. Amino acids: CASSWTAYNSPLHF.

J is TRBJ2-3 and V is TRBV5-4; TRBD2 matches 9 bases. The CDR3 extends over 15 amino acids. V was clipped by 3 bases and J by 1 base; unmatched bases: 3. Germline-derived CDR1 and CDR2 are SGHNT and YYREEE (reference sequence). CDR3 residues: CASSSKREGTDTQYF. The CDR3 region has the DNA TGTGCCAGCAGCTCTAAGCGGGAGGGCACAGATACGCAGTATTTT.

With respect to this clone: One end of the junction does not line up with germline, which may come from a read error. The chain carries TRBV2 and TRBJ2-6, with 11 bases fitting TRBD1. The germline gives CDR1 SNHLY, CDR2 FYNNEI. CDR3 length: 12 amino acids. The CDR3 DNA is TGTGCCAGCAGCAAAGGACAGGGGGCGGGTATTTTC. It specifies CASSKGQGAGIF.

This clone was recorded once. The V and J genes are TRBV5-5 and TRBJ2-7; TRBD2 might be the D (6 bases). The CDR3 runs 16 residues. CDR1 SGHKS and CDR2 YYEKEE come from the germline V gene (reference sequence). Trimming took 0 bases from V and 5 from J, leaving 18 bases between them. CDR3 loop: CASSLVIRRGLDEQYF. The DNA for the CDR3 is TGTGCCAGCAGCTTGGTCATTAGGAGGGGATTAGACGAGCAGTACTTC.

CDR3 protein: CASSPPPGWETQYF. The DNA of the CDR3 is TGTGCCAGCAGCCCCCCGCCAGGGTGGGAGACCCAGTACTTC. This rearrangement joins TRBV7-2 to TRBJ2-5, with TRBD1 as a possible D gene (5 bases). The CDR3 runs 14 residues. The germline V gene has CDR1 SGHTA and CDR2 FQGNSA. V shed 5 bases and J shed 5 bases, with 15 bases lying between them.

The V gene is TRBV19, the J gene TRBJ1-3; D not resolved. Germline-derived CDR1 and CDR2 are LNHDA and SQIVND (reference sequence). The CDR3 runs 15 residues. The V and J ends lost 5 bases and 4 bases respectively, with 15 bases between them. The CDR3 loop reads CASSGLTGPGNTIYF. Here the CDR3 DNA reads TGTGCCAGTAGTGGTCTGACGGGTCCCGGAAACACCATATATTTT.

This clone was seen only once. The chain employs TRBV9 and TRBJ2-3, with D uncertain. Per the germline V gene, CDR1 is SGDLS and CDR2 is YYNGEE. The length of the CDR3 is 15 residues. Trimming cost V 4 bases and J 2 bases, with 14 bases left between them. DNA of the CDR3: TGTGCCAGCAGCCCTGACACCCCCCACACAGATACGCAGTATTTT. This encodes CASSPDTPHTDTQYF. Using reference TRBV9 and TRBJ2-3 for the parts outside the CDR3, the full variable domain is DSGVTQTPKHLITATGQRVTLRCSPRSGDLSVYWYQQSLDQGLQFLIQYYNGEERAKGNILERFSAQQFPDLHSELNLSSLELGDSALYFCASSPDTPHTDTQYFGPGTRLTVL.

This chain links TRBV9 with TRBJ1-3; maybe TRBD1 (5 bases). CDR3 length: 16 residues. V was pared by 4 bases and J by 0 bases, with 14 bases between. Germline V CDR1 and CDR2: SGDLS, YYNGEE. This CDR3 is CASSPRGGYSGNTIYF. CDR3 bases: TGTGCCAGCAGCCCCCGCGGGGGTTACTCTGGAAACACCATATATTTT.

V usage is TRBV28 and J usage is TRBJ2-3; 10 nucleotides line up with TRBD2. The CDR3 is 16 residues long. V dropped 2 bases and J dropped 2; count of bases not matched to a gene: 4. CDR1 and CDR2 (germline): MDHEN, SYDVKM. CDR3 sequence reads: CASSLGLAANTDTQYF. CDR3 nucleotides: TGTGCCAGCAGTTTAGGACTAGCGGCGAACACAGATACGCAGTATTTT.

This chain links TRBV28 with TRBJ2-1, with D unresolved. Trimming removed 3 bases from V and 6 bases from J, with 15 bases in between. The germline gives CDR1 MDHEN, CDR2 SYDVKM. The CDR3 contains 15 residues. The CDR3 nucleotides read TGTGCCAGCAGTTTTGGTCAGTCCTTGATCAATGAGCAGTTCTTC. Protein sequence: CASSFGQSLINEQFF.

The chain recombines TRBV11-3 with TRBJ2-7; 9 positions agree with TRBD2. The CDR3 runs to 13 residues. Germline CDR1 SGHNT, CDR2 YENEEA. The junction had 6 bases not matched to a gene; V was cut back by 6 bases and J by 6 bases. This chain's CDR3 is CASSPGTSIEQYF. CDR3 bases: TGTGCCAGCAGTCCCGGGACTAGCATCGAGCAGTACTTC.

The chain combines TRBV4-2 with TRBJ1-1; tentatively, D is TRBD1 (5 bases). The CDR3 loop spans 15 amino acids. Trimming pared 0 bases from V and 5 bases from J, leaving 13 bases between. CDR1 and CDR2 (germline): LGHNA, YNFKEQ. CDR3 sequence: CASSQDLVGGTEAFF. CDR3 nucleotide sequence: TGTGCCAGCAGCCAAGATCTTGTCGGGGGGACTGAAGCTTTCTTT.

The rearrangement links TRBV5-6 to TRBJ2-7; D remains unclear. V dropped 2 bases and J dropped 0 bases, with 6 bases sitting between them. The CDR3 sequence is 13 residues long. Looked up from germline, CDR1 is SGHDT and CDR2 is YYEEEE. The CDR3 reads CASSFPGSYEQYF. CDR3 DNA: TGTGCCAGCAGCTTTCCAGGCTCCTACGAGCAGTACTTC.

This clone was observed a single time. This chain links TRBV7-2 with TRBJ1-5, with D tentatively TRBD1 (5 bases). CDR3 length equals 15 residues. V was shortened by 5 bases and J by 4 bases, with 15 bases between the two germline ends. Germline values: CDR1 SGHTA, CDR2 FQGNSA. This CDR3 is CASSPSAGDNQPQHF. The DNA of the CDR3 is TGTGCCAGCAGCCCCAGCGCGGGGGATAATCAGCCCCAGCATTTT. The entire variable domain, with the rest obtained from reference TRBV7-2 and TRBJ1-5, is as follows: GAGVSQSPSNKVTEKGKDVELRCDPISGHTALYWYRQSLGQGLEFLIYFQGNSAPDKSGLPSDRFSAERTGGSVSTLTIQRTQQEDSAVYLCASSPSAGDNQPQHFGDGTRLSIL.

This clone is a singleton in its sample. The rearrangement uses TRBV10-1 and TRBJ2-7, with D tentatively TRBD2 (7 bases). The CDR3 totals 13 residues. Trimming shortened V by 6 bases and J by 1 base, and 10 bases separated the two germline ends. Germline V gene lookup returns CDR1 WNHNN and CDR2 SYGVQD (reference sequence). CDR3 protein: CASSEGGSYEQYF. The CDR3 bases are TGCGCCAGCAGCGAGGGGGGGTCCTACGAGCAGTACTTC.

The table lists this clone with a count of one. The V call is TRBV29-1, the J call TRBJ2-3; 9 bases match TRBD2. The J segment lost 0 bases and the V segment lost 7 bases, leaving 5 bases of the junction unmatched. The CDR3 consists of 14 residues. Germline lookup yields CDR1 SQVTM and CDR2 ANQGSEA. CDR3 sequence: CSALAGISTDTQYF. The CDR3, as DNA: TGCAGCGCCCTAGCGGGAATCAGCACAGATACGCAGTATTTT.

The rearrangement joins TRBV5-4 to TRBJ1-2, with TRBD1 identical over 9 bases. The CDR3 runs to 13 residues. Trimming took 5 bases from V and 4 from J; bases not matched to a gene: 3. Per the germline V gene, CDR1 is SGHNT and CDR2 is YYREEE (reference sequence). CDR3 in DNA: TGTGCCAGCAGATCGGGACAGGGCTATGGCTACACCTTC. It is translated as CASRSGQGYGYTF. The full variable domain, its missing parts supplied by reference TRBV5-4 and TRBJ1-2, is ETGVTQSPTHLIKTRGQQVTLRCSSQSGHNTVSWYQQALGQGPQFIFQYYREEENGRGNFPPRFSGLQFPNYSSELNVNALELDDSALYLCASRSGQGYGYTFGSGTRLTVV.

The V and J genes are TRBV7-2 and TRBJ2-7, with a possible D match to TRBD1 (6 bases). Germline V CDR1 and CDR2: SGHTA, FQGNSA. The V end was cut by 2 bases, the J end by 4 bases, with 15 bases between. The CDR3 totals 15 residues. CDR3 sequence reads: CASSLTPGTPYEQYF. The CDR3 nucleotides are TGTGCCAGCAGCTTAACCCCCGGGACACCTTACGAGCAGTACTTC. The full variable domain, with the rest looked up from reference TRBV7-2 and TRBJ2-7, is GAGVSQSPSNKVTEKGKDVELRCDPISGHTALYWYRQSLGQGLEFLIYFQGNSAPDKSGLPSDRFSAERTGGSVSTLTIQRTQQEDSAVYLCASSLTPGTPYEQYFGPGTRLTVT.

This chain links TRBV5-5 with TRBJ1-1, with D perhaps matching TRBD1 (5 bases). The CDR3 consists of 14 residues. The V gene's germline CDR1 is SGHKS and CDR2 YYEKEE (reference sequence). Trimming removed 4 bases from V and 3 bases from J, with 13 bases in between. The CDR3 region is CASSPPGVDTEAFF. Written as DNA, the CDR3 is TGTGCCAGCAGCCCTCCGGGGGTAGACACTGAAGCTTTCTTT.